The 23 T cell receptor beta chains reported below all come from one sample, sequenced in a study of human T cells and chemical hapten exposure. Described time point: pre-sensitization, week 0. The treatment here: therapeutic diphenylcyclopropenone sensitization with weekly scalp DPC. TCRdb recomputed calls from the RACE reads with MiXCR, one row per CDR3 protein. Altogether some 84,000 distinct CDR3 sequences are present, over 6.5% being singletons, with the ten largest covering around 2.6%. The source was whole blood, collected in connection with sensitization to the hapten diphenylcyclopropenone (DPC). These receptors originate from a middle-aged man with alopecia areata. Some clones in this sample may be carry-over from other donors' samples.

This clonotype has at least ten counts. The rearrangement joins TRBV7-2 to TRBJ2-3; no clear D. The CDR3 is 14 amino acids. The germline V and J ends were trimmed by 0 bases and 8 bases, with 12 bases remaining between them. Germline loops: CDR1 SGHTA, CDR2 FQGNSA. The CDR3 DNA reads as TGTGCCAGCAGCTTAGCTAAGCTTACTCTTACGCAGTATTTT. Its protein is CASSLAKLTLTQYF. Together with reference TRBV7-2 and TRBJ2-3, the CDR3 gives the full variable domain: GAGVSQSPSNKVTEKGKDVELRCDPISGHTALYWYRQSLGQGLEFLIYFQGNSAPDKSGLPSDRFSAERTGGSVSTLTIQRTQQEDSAVYLCASSLAKLTLTQYFGPGTRLTVL.

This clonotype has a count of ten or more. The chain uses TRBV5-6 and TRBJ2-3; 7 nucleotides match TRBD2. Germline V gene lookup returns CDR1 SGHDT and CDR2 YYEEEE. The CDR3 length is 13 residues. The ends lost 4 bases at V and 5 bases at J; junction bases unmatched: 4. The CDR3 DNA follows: TGTGCCAGCAGCCGGGACTATTTAGATACGCAGTATTTT. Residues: CASSRDYLDTQYF.

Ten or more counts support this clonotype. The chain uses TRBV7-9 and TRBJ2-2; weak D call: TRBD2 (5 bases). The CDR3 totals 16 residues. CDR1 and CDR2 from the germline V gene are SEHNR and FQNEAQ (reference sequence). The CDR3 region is CAIKGGSLTNTGELFF. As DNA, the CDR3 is TGTGCGATAAAGGGCGGGTCCCTTACGAACACCGGGGAGCTGTTTTTT. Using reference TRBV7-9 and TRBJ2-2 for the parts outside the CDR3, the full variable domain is DTGVSQNPRHKITKRGQNVTFRCDPISEHNRLYWYRQTLGQGPEFLTYFQNEAQLEKSRLLSDRFSAERPKGSFSTLEIQRTEQGDSAMYLCAIKGGSLTNTGELFFGEGSRLTVL.

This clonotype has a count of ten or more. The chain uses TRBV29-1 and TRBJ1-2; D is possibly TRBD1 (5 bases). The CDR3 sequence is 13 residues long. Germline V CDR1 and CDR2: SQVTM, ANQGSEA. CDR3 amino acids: CSVPEGLYSGYTF. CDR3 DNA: TGCAGTGTACCTGAGGGGTTGTACTCTGGCTACACCTTC.

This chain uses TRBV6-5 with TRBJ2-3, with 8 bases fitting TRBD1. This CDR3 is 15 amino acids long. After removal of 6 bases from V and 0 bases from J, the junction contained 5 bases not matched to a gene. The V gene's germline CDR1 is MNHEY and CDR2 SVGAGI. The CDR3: CASRRDRMSTDTQYF. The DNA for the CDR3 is TGTGCCAGCAGGAGGGACAGGATGAGCACAGATACGCAGTATTTT.

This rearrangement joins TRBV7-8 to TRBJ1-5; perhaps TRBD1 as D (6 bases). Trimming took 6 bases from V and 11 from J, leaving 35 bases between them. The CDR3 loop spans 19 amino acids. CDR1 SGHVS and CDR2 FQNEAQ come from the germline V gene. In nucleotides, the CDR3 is TGTGCCAGCAGGTTTAGTATCACGGGGGCCGAAGTTCCTTCGTGGGCCCAGCATTTT. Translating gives CASRFSITGAEVPSWAQHF.

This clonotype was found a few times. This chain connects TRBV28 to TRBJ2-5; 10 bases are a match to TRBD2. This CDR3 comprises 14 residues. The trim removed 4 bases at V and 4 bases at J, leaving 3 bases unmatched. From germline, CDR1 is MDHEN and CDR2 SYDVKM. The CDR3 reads CASSSSGRTETQYF. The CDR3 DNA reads TGTGCCAGCAGTTCTAGCGGGAGAACAGAGACCCAGTACTTC.

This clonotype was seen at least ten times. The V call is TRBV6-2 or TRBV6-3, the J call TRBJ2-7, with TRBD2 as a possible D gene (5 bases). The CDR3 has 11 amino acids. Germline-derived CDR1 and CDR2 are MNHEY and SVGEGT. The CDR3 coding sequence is TGTGCCAGCGGAGGTCGGACTCCATACAACGTC. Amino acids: CASGGRTPYNV.

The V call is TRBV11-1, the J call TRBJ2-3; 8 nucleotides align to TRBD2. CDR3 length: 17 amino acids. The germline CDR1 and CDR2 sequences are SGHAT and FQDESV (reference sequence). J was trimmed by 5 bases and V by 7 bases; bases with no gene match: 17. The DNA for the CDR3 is TGTGCCAGCATGAGCGGGAGATTAAGACACGATAGAGATACGCAGTATTTT. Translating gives CASMSGRLRHDRDTQYF. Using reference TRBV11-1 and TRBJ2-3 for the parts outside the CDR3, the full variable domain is EAEVAQSPRYKITEKSQAVAFWCDPISGHATLYWYRQILGQGPELLVQFQDESVVDDSQLPKDRFSAERLKGVDSTLKIQPAELGDSAMYLCASMSGRLRHDRDTQYFGPGTRLTVL.

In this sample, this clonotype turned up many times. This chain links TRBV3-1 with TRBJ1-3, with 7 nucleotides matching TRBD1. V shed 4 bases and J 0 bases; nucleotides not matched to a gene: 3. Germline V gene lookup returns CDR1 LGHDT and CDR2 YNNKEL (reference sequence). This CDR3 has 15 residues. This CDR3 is CASSRTGPSGNTIYF. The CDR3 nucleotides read TGTGCCAGCAGCCGGACAGGCCCCTCTGGAAACACCATATATTTT. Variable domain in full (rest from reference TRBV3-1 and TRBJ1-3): DTAVSQTPKYLVTQMGNDKSIKCEQNLGHDTMYWYKQDSKKFLKIMFSYNNKELIINETVPNRFSPKSPDKAHLNLHINSLELGDSAVYFCASSRTGPSGNTIYFGEGSWLTVV.

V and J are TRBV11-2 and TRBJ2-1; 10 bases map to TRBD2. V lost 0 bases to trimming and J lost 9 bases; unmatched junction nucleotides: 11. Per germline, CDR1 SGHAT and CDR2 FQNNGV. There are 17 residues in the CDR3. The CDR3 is CASSLDLASGSRAEQFF. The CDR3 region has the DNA TGTGCCAGCAGCTTAGATCTGGCTAGCGGGAGCAGGGCTGAGCAGTTCTTC.

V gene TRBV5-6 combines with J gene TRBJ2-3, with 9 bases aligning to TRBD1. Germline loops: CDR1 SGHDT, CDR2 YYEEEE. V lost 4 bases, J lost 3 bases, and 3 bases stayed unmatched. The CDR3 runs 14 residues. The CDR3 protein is CASSLQGATDTQYF. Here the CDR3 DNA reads TGTGCCAGCAGCCTACAGGGGGCAACAGATACGCAGTATTTT.

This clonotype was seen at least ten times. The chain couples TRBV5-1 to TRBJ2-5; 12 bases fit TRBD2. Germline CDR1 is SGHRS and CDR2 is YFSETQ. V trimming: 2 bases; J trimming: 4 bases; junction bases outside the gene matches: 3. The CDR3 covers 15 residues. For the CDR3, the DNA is TGCGCCAGCAGCTTTGGACTAGCGGGGATAGAGACCCAGTACTTC. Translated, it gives CASSFGLAGIETQYF.

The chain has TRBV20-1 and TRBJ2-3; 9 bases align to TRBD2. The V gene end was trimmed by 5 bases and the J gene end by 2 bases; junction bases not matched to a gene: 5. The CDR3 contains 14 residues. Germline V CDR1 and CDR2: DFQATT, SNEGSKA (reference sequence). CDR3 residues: CSAPTSGFTDTQYF. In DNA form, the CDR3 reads TGCAGTGCTCCGACTAGCGGATTCACAGATACGCAGTATTTT.

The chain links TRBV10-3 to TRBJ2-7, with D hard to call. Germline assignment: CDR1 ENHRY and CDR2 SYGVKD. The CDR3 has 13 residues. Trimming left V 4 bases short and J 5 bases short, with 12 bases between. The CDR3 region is CAISGSDQDEQYF. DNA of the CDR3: TGTGCCATCAGTGGATCGGACCAGGACGAGCAGTACTTC.

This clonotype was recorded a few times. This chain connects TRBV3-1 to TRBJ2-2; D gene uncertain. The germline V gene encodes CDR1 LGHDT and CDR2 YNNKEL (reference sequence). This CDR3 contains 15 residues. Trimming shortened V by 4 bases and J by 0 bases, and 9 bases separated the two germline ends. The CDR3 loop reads CASSRAGPNTGELFF. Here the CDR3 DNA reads TGTGCCAGCAGCCGGGCCGGCCCGAACACCGGGGAGCTGTTTTTT.

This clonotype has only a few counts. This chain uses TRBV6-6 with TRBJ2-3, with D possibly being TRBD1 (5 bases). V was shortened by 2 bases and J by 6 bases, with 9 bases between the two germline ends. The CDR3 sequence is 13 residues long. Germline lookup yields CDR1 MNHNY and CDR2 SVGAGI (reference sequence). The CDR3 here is CASSYAGWDTQYF. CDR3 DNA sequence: TGTGCCAGCAGTTACGCAGGGTGGGATACGCAGTATTTT.

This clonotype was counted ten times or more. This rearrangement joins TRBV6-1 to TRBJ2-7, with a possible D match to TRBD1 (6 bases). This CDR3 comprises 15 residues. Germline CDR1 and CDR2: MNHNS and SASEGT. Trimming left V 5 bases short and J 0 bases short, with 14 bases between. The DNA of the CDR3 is TGTGCCAGCAGTTCGACAGGCCCCAGCTCCTACGAGCAGTACTTC. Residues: CASSSTGPSSYEQYF.

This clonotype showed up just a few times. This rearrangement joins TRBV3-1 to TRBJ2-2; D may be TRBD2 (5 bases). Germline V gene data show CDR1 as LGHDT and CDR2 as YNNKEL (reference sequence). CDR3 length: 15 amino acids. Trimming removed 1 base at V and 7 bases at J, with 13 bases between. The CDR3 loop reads CASSQVTGIGGELFF. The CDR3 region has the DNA TGTGCCAGCAGCCAAGTGACCGGGATAGGCGGGGAGCTGTTTTTT.

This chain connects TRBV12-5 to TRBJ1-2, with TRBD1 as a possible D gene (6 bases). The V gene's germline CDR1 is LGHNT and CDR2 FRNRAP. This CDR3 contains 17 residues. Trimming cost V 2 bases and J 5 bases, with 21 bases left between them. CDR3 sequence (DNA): TGTGCTAGTGGTTTGCATCTGAGGGAGGGGGTTGAATATGGCTACACCTTC. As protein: CASGLHLREGVEYGYTF.

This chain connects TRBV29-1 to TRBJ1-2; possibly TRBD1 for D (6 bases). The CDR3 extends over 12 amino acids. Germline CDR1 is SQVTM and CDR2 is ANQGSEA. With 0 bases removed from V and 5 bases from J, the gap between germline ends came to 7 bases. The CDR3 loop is CSVEEGGYGYTF. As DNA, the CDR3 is TGCAGCGTTGAAGAAGGGGGGTATGGCTACACCTTC.

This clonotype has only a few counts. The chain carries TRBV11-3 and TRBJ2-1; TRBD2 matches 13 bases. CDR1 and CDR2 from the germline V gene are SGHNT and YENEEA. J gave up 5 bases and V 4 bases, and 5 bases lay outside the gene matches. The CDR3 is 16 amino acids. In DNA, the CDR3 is TGTGCCAGCAGCTCGAGACTAGCGGGAGGCAACAATGAGCAGTTCTTC. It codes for CASSSRLAGGNNEQFF.

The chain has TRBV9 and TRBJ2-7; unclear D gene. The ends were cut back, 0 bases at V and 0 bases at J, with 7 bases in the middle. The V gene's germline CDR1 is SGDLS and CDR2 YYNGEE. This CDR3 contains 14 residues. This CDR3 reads CASSVAASSYEQYF. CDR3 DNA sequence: TGTGCCAGCAGCGTAGCGGCTTCCTCCTACGAGCAGTACTTC.